A selection of T cell receptor beta chains follows, all from one sample in a study of shared clonotypes between healthy human individuals. Sequenced by immunoSEQ multiplex PCR; TCRdb stores in-frame clones only, minus some. The data show about 2.3 million clones, over 85% seen once. The sequenced sample consisted of naive CD4+ T cells from PBMCs. The receptors originated from a man between 18 and 35 years old in good health. Some clones in this sample may be carry-over from other donors' samples. The CDR3 runs from the conserved cysteine through the conserved F or W. The D gene is left open where the match is weak. Part of the rows lack a size; the others show once, few, many or a class for expanded clones.

cdr3_nt	cdr3_aa	d_call	clone_size	v_call	j_call
TGTGCCAGCAGTTTAGGACGGAACACTGAAGCTTTCTTT	CASSLGRNTEAFF	-	-	TRBV7-2	TRBJ1-1
TGCGCCAGCAGTTCCTACCCTATGGGCAATGAGCAGTTCTTC	CASSSYPMGNEQFF	-	-	TRBV10-1	TRBJ2-1
TGCGCCAGCAACCCGGGCATCGCTCAGTGGACCGGGGAGCTGTTTTTT	CASNPGIAQWTGELFF	-	-	TRBV5-1	TRBJ2-2
TGTGCCAGCAGCTCCTGGGGGAGGGGACCTCGGACAGATACGCAGTATTTT	CASSSWGRGPRTDTQYF	TRBD2	once	TRBV7-8	TRBJ2-3
TGTGCCTGCTCCCCACAGCTAGGACTGGAAGCTTTCTTT	CACSPQLGLEAFF	-	-	TRBV6-1	TRBJ1-1
TGTGCCAGCAGCAATCGGCCGGGCGAAGCTTTCTTT	CASSNRPGEAFF	-	-	TRBV5-4	TRBJ1-1
TGTGCCAGCAGTTCCGGGTCAAGGACCGGGGAGCTGTTTTTT	CASSSGSRTGELFF	-	-	TRBV28	TRBJ2-2
TGTGCCAGCTCACTTATTCTTGAGGGCAGCGAGCAGTACTTC	CASSLILEGSEQYF	-	-	TRBV18	TRBJ2-7
TGTGCCAGCAGCTTAGCCTCAGGGGTCTTCAATGAGCAGTTCTTC	CASSLASGVFNEQFF	-	-	TRBV7-3	TRBJ2-1
TGTGCCTGGAGGTCTCCGGGGCAGGGTGTCACCGGGGAGCTGTTTTTT	CAWRSPGQGVTGELFF	-	once	TRBV30	TRBJ2-2
TGTGCCAGCAGACCAACCTCACGGGGGCAGTTCTTC	CASRPTSRGQFF	-	-	TRBV28	TRBJ2-1
TGTGCCAGCATTAGCGGGATGAGCTCCTACGAGCAGTACTTC	CASISGMSSYEQYF	TRBD2	-	TRBV2	TRBJ2-7
TGCGCCAGCAGCGCCGGGACAGGGGGATATGGCTACACCTTC	CASSAGTGGYGYTF	TRBD1	-	TRBV5-1	TRBJ1-2
TGCGCCAGCAGCTTGGGACAGGTCCAAGAGACCCAGTACTTC	CASSLGQVQETQYF	-	-	TRBV5-1	TRBJ2-5
TGTGCCAGCAGTGCCGGGACTATACAAGAGACCCAGTACTTC	CASSAGTIQETQYF	TRBD2	-	TRBV28	TRBJ2-5
TGTGCCAGCAGCATAAGGACAGGGAGCGATGGCTACACCTTC	CASSIRTGSDGYTF	TRBD1	-	TRBV9	TRBJ1-2
TGTGCCAGCAGGCCCGGGGCGAACACCGGGGAGCTGTTTTTT	CASRPGANTGELFF	-	-	TRBV7-2	TRBJ2-2
TGTGCCAGCAGCTTGGTCGCCGGGACAGGGTACGAGCAGTACTTC	CASSLVAGTGYEQYF	TRBD1	-	TRBV5-4	TRBJ2-7
TGTGCCAGCAGTTACCACCGGGAGGGCCATGAGCAGTTCTTC	CASSYHREGHEQFF	TRBD2	-	TRBV6-5	TRBJ2-1
TGTGCCAGCTCACCACCCTCGGGGGCGAGGAACATTCAGTACTTC	CASSPPSGARNIQYF	-	once	TRBV18	TRBJ2-4
TGTGCCAGCAGTCCGAGACTAGTCGCGGAGACCCAGTACTTC	CASSPRLVAETQYF	-	-	TRBV11-1	TRBJ2-5
TGTGCCAGCAGCTCAGCGGGCAGGGAAGGGTATGGCTACACCTTC	CASSSAGREGYGYTF	-	-	TRBV7-2	TRBJ1-2
TGTGCCACAAAGGTCAGGAGATACTACGAGCAGTACTTC	CATKVRRYYEQYF	-	-	TRBV5-3	TRBJ2-7
TGCGCCAGCAGCCAAGCACCGGGACTAGTGACTTCCGAGCAGTACTTC	CASSQAPGLVTSEQYF	TRBD2	-	TRBV5-1	TRBJ2-7
TGTGCCAGCAGTGCCGGACAGGGCTATGGCTACACCTTC	CASSAGQGYGYTF	TRBD1	-	TRBV6-4	TRBJ1-2
TGTGCCAGCAGTCTGACAGGGGGCAATGAGCAGTTCTTC	CASSLTGGNEQFF	TRBD1	-	TRBV28	TRBJ2-1
TGTGCCAGCAGCCTAAACGGACAGGTCGACACTGAAGCTTTCTTT	CASSLNGQVDTEAFF	TRBD1	-	TRBV5-4	TRBJ1-1
TGTGCCAGCAGGCCCCAGTACGGAAATCGGCCCCAGCATTTT	CASRPQYGNRPQHF	-	-	TRBV6-5	TRBJ1-5
TGCGCCAGCAGCCCCACCGGGACAGGGCGTGGCTACACCTTC	CASSPTGTGRGYTF	TRBD1	-	TRBV5-1	TRBJ1-2
TGCGCCAGCAGCTTGGAGCCAGGGCTCTCCTACGAGCAGTACTTC	CASSLEPGLSYEQYF	-	-	TRBV5-1	TRBJ2-7
TGTGCCATCAGTGAGCTACAGGGGGCGCGGGACTATGGCTACACCTTC	CAISELQGARDYGYTF	TRBD1	-	TRBV10-3	TRBJ1-2
TGTGCCAGCAGCCCTCAAGGGAGCGGGGGCGCAGATACGCAGTATTTT	CASSPQGSGGADTQYF	TRBD2	once	TRBV7-3	TRBJ2-3
TGTGCCAGTAGTCAAGGGGCCTTAGTGGGGCAGCCCCAGCATTTT	CASSQGALVGQPQHF	-	few	TRBV19	TRBJ1-5
TGTGCCAGCGGGACGTATTCCTACGAGCAGTACTTC	CASGTYSYEQYF	-	-	TRBV28	TRBJ2-7
TGTGCCAGCAGCTTAGAGGGGACCTCTGGGGCCAACGTCCTGACTTTC	CASSLEGTSGANVLTF	-	-	TRBV7-3	TRBJ2-6
TGTGCCAGCATCGAGGGGGATGGTGGCAATCAGCCCCAGCATTTT	CASIEGDGGNQPQHF	-	once	TRBV28	TRBJ1-5
TGTGCCAGCAGCCGGCCGGGACTAGCGGGAGAGACCCAGTACTTC	CASSRPGLAGETQYF	TRBD2	-	TRBV7-2	TRBJ2-5
TGTGCCAGCAGCTTGTTGGGTCCCCACACAGATACGCAGTATTTT	CASSLLGPHTDTQYF	-	-	TRBV5-6	TRBJ2-3
TGCGCCAGCAGCACCCGGACAGGAAACTATGGCTACACCTTC	CASSTRTGNYGYTF	TRBD1	-	TRBV5-1	TRBJ1-2
TGTGCCATCAGTGAAAGGAGCCGGGACAGGGAAGAGAAGAACACTGAAGCTTTCTTT	CAISERSRDREEKNTEAFF	TRBD1	-	TRBV10-3	TRBJ1-1